The 21 T cell receptor beta chains in this list originate from one sample, sequenced in a study of cytomegalovirus exposure and HLA in healthy donors. Primers included in the PCR were 60 Vbeta and 13 Jbeta primers. Assay: immunoSEQ multiplex PCR; the TCRdb copy retains only in-frame clones and omits some. The table records about 140,000 clones, approximately 70% of them present only once. Sequencing was performed on PBMCs. These receptors all come from an older woman in good health and CMV-seronegative.

This clone came up a few times. V and J are TRBV7-2 and TRBJ1-1, with TRBD1 as a possible D gene (6 bases). V was shortened by 5 bases and J by 1 base, with 11 bases between the two germline ends. Germline-derived CDR1 and CDR2 are SGHTA and FQGNSA. This CDR3 spans 14 amino acids. CDR3 sequence: CASSLTGKNTEAFF. The CDR3 nucleotides are TGTGCCAGCAGCCTGACAGGCAAGAACACTGAAGCTTTCTTT.

The chain is built from TRBV6-1 and TRBJ1-6, with D hard to call. The CDR3 is made up of 12 amino acids. V lost 6 bases, J lost 6 bases, and 6 bases lay in between. CDR1 and CDR2 from the germline V gene are MNHNS and SASEGT. CDR3 DNA: TGTGCCAGCAGCCCTCCTAATTCACCCCTCCACTTT. Translating it yields CASSPPNSPLHF.

This clone has just one count. This chain joins TRBV19 and TRBJ2-3; 8 bases fit TRBD2. V shed 2 bases, J shed 7 bases, and the junction held 8 bases outside the gene matches. Germline V gene sequence: CDR1 LNHDA, CDR2 SQIVND (reference sequence). The CDR3 has 15 amino acids. The chain's CDR3 is CASSIPGGSSNTQYF. As DNA, the CDR3 is TGTGCCAGTAGTATACCGGGGGGGTCCTCTAATACGCAGTATTTT. Looking up the rest from reference TRBV19 and TRBJ2-3 gives the full variable domain: DGGITQSPKYLFRKEGQNVTLSCEQNLNHDAMYWYRQDPGQGLRLIYYSQIVNDFQKGDIAEGYSVSREKKESFPLTVTSAQKNPTAFYLCASSIPGGSSNTQYFGPGTRLTVL.

The chain uses TRBV11-2 and TRBJ1-1, with 7 bases aligning to TRBD1. J was trimmed by 4 bases and V by 3 bases; bases with no gene match: 2. CDR1 is SGHAT and CDR2 is FQNNGV in the germline V gene. CDR3 length: 13 amino acids. CDR3 nucleotide sequence: TGTGCCAGCAGCTTGGGACAGCGCACTGAAGCTTTCTTT. It yields the protein CASSLGQRTEAFF.

This chain links TRBV6-4 with TRBJ1-1; no firm D call. Germline V CDR1 and CDR2: MRHNA, SNTAGT. V shed 5 bases and J shed 3 bases, with 10 bases lying between them. This CDR3 contains 13 residues. CDR3 in DNA: TGTGCCAGCAGTATCGGAGAGTACACTGAAGCTTTCTTT. This translates into CASSIGEYTEAFF.

To note about this clone: The sample contains more than one DNA sequence encoding this CDR3. The J gene is TRBJ1-1, the V gene TRBV5-4; D is unclear. The CDR3 extends over 13 amino acids. Deletions cut 0 bases from V and 4 bases from J, with 7 bases between. Germline V CDR1 and CDR2: SGHNT, YYREEE (reference sequence). In DNA, the CDR3 is TGTGCCAGCAGCTTGGTCCGGGGCACTGAAGCTTTCTTT. Residues: CASSLVRGTEAFF.

The rearrangement uses TRBV19 and TRBJ1-5, with 8 bases fitting TRBD1. The V and J ends lost 2 bases and 6 bases, in that order; junction bases with no gene match: 6. Germline V gives CDR1 LNHDA, CDR2 SQIVND (reference sequence). The CDR3 runs 15 residues. CDR3 amino acids: CASSISGGFGQPQHF. CDR3 bases: TGTGCCAGTAGTATATCAGGGGGCTTCGGTCAGCCCCAGCATTTT. The full variable domain, in which reference TRBV19 and TRBJ1-5 provide the parts outside the CDR3, is DGGITQSPKYLFRKEGQNVTLSCEQNLNHDAMYWYRQDPGQGLRLIYYSQIVNDFQKGDIAEGYSVSREKKESFPLTVTSAQKNPTAFYLCASSISGGFGQPQHFGDGTRLSIL.

The chain combines TRBV7-2 with TRBJ2-2; 9 nucleotides line up with TRBD1. In germline, CDR1 is SGHTA, CDR2 FQGNSA. The CDR3 extends over 15 amino acids. Trimming took 3 bases from V and 3 from J; bases not matched to a gene: 2. The CDR3 DNA sequence: TGTGCCAGCAGCTTGGACAGGGGATACACCGGGGAGCTGTTTTTT. Protein product: CASSLDRGYTGELFF.

This clone was seen only a few times. The rearrangement joins TRBV25-1 to TRBJ2-5; no firm D call. This CDR3 is 16 amino acids long. Trimming pared 2 bases from V and 1 base from J, leaving 14 bases between. Germline values: CDR1 MGHDK, CDR2 SYGVNS. This chain's CDR3 is CASSEPLRGVQETQYF. In DNA form, the CDR3 reads TGTGCCAGCAGTGAACCACTCCGCGGAGTCCAAGAGACCCAGTACTTC.

CDR3 residues: CSVSVNYGYTF. In DNA, the CDR3 is TGCAGCGTTTCAGTTAACTATGGCTACACCTTC. This rearrangement joins TRBV29-1 to TRBJ1-2; no definite D call. Germline CDR1 and CDR2: SQVTM and ANQGSEA. The V end lost 5 bases, the J end lost 1 base, and 5 bases lay between the germline ends. CDR3 length: 11 residues. Full variable domain (missing parts from reference TRBV29-1 and TRBJ1-2): SAVISQKPSRDICQRGTSLTIQCQVDSQVTMMFWYRQQPGQSLTLIATANQGSEATYESGFVIDKFPISRPNLTFSTLTVSNMSPEDSSIYLCSVSVNYGYTFGSGTRLTVV.

This chain joins TRBV19 and TRBJ1-1; no clear D. With 2 bases removed from V and 3 bases from J, the gap between germline ends came to 7 bases. The CDR3 runs to 13 residues. CDR1 and CDR2 from the germline V gene are LNHDA and SQIVND (reference sequence). The CDR3 DNA reads TGTGCCAGTAGTATATCTCGGGACACTGAAGCTTTCTTT. This codes for CASSISRDTEAFF. Looking up the rest from reference TRBV19 and TRBJ1-1 gives the full variable domain: DGGITQSPKYLFRKEGQNVTLSCEQNLNHDAMYWYRQDPGQGLRLIYYSQIVNDFQKGDIAEGYSVSREKKESFPLTVTSAQKNPTAFYLCASSISRDTEAFFGQGTRLTVV.

The chain employs TRBV6-6 and TRBJ1-5; tentatively, D is TRBD1 (5 bases). Trimming stripped 0 bases from V and 5 bases from J, with 11 bases between. Per germline, CDR1 MNHNY and CDR2 SVGAGI (reference sequence). This CDR3 has 15 residues. Written as DNA, the CDR3 is TGTGCCAGCAGTTACTCTGCAGGGCGGTATCAGCCCCAGCATTTT. As protein: CASSYSAGRYQPQHF.

CDR3 nucleotides: TGCGCCAGCAGCCAGGAGGCTAGCGGGAGCACAGATACGCAGTATTTT. Protein: CASSQEASGSTDTQYF. The V gene is TRBV5-1, the J gene TRBJ2-3; 8 nucleotides line up with TRBD2. Germline CDR1 reads SGHRS; CDR2 reads YFSETQ. The length of the CDR3 is 16 residues. Losses at the gene ends were 4 bases for V and 0 bases for J; bases not matched to a gene: 7.

J is TRBJ2-5 and V is TRBV2, with D maybe TRBD2 (6 bases). The CDR3 has 14 residues. V was clipped by 2 bases and J by 7 bases, with 14 bases between them. The germline V gene encodes CDR1 SNHLY and CDR2 FYNNEI. CDR3 coding DNA: TGTGCCAGCAGTGAATTGGCGGCCGGGGGGACCCAGTACTTC. Protein: CASSELAAGGTQYF.

The V call is TRBV5-1, the J call TRBJ1-1, with a weak D call TRBD1 (5 bases). This CDR3 region has 16 residues. From germline, CDR1 is SGHRS and CDR2 YFSETQ. Deletions cut 6 bases from V and 5 bases from J, with 23 bases between. The CDR3 nucleotides are TGCGCCAGCAAAGGGGAGGGCCCTGGGAAGCAGACTGAAGCTTTCTTT. It encodes CASKGEGPGKQTEAFF.

This chain links TRBV5-1 with TRBJ1-6; a possible D gene is TRBD1 (5 bases). CDR1 and CDR2 from the germline V gene are SGHRS and YFSETQ. The CDR3 has 15 residues. V gave up 2 bases and J gave up 2 bases, with 8 bases separating them. CDR3 protein: CASSFQGTYNSPLHF. DNA of the CDR3: TGCGCCAGCAGCTTCCAGGGAACCTATAATTCACCCCTCCACTTT.

This sequence joins TRBV5-5 and TRBJ2-1; D is ambiguous. The CDR3 extends over 16 amino acids. The ends were cut back, 1 base at V and 8 bases at J, with 19 bases in the middle. Germline lookup yields CDR1 SGHKS and CDR2 YYEKEE (reference sequence). CDR3 residues: CASSLFGTLPSDEQFF. The CDR3, as DNA: TGTGCCAGCAGCTTGTTTGGTACACTCCCCAGCGATGAGCAGTTCTTC.

The chain's CDR3 is CASSFPPGRGVPGELFF. The CDR3, as DNA: TGTGCCAGCAGTTTCCCCCCCGGGAGAGGTGTGCCCGGGGAGCTGTTTTTT. The V call is TRBV27, the J call TRBJ2-2, with D maybe TRBD2 (6 bases). The V gene lost 3 bases and the J gene lost 6 bases, with 20 bases spanning the gap. This CDR3 has 17 amino acids. In germline, CDR1 is MNHEY, CDR2 SMNVEV (reference sequence).

In its sample, this clone was seen a few times. The rearrangement uses TRBV11-2 and TRBJ2-7; 12 nucleotides agree with TRBD1. The ends lost 5 bases at V and 6 bases at J; junction bases unmatched: 8. Germline CDR1 and CDR2: SGHAT and FQNNGV. CDR3 length: 15 residues. CDR3 amino acids: CASSTAGTGGVEQYF. CDR3 nucleotides: TGTGCCAGCAGCACCGCCGGGACAGGGGGCGTCGAGCAGTACTTC.

This clone was picked up one time. The chain combines TRBV7-6 with TRBJ2-2; 8 nucleotides match TRBD1. Germline CDR1 SGHVS, CDR2 FNYEAQ. The CDR3 loop spans 18 amino acids. Trimming removed 6 bases from V and 0 bases from J; junction bases left unmatched: 12. CDR3 bases: TGTGCCAGCAGTAATACAGGGGGGTTTTTACCGAACACCGGGGAGCTGTTTTTT. It specifies CASSNTGGFLPNTGELFF.

The genes are TRBV21-1 and TRBJ2-7; TRBD1 was called by the table and not checked on the DNA. TRBV21-1 is shown as a pseudogene. CDR3 length: 14 residues. The CDR3 nucleotides are TGTGCCAGCAGAGACAGGGGCGCGGCCTACGAGCAGTACTTC. Translation gives CASRDRGAAYEQYF.